Presented here are 21 T cell receptor beta chains from one specimen sequenced in a study of CD8 T cells in ankylosing spondylitis. TCRdb fed the 5' RACE reads into MiXCR, producing one record per CDR3 protein. The data hold hundreds of thousands of distinct CDR3 sequences, with 15% to 20% observed a single time. Specimen: blood, either unsorted or a sorted T cell fraction (not recorded which). The receptors shown here come from a male donor with ankylosing spondylitis or in good health (not recorded which).

This clonotype was counted between two and nine times. The rearrangement links TRBV7-3 to TRBJ2-2; the D call may be TRBD1 or TRBD2 (7 bases each). Deletions cut 5 bases from V and 1 base from J, with 11 bases between. The CDR3 contains 15 residues. CDR1 is SGHTA, CDR2 FQGTGA, per germline. CDR3 sequence: CASSQGGRNTGELFF. CDR3 sequence (DNA): TGTGCCAGCAGCCAGGGGGGGAGGAACACCGGGGAGCTGTTTTTT.

This clonotype appeared a few times. V usage is TRBV5-1 and J usage is TRBJ2-1; 7 positions agree with TRBD2. The CDR3 totals 16 residues. The V gene's germline CDR1 is SGHRS and CDR2 YFSETQ. J gave up 1 base and V 0 bases, and 4 bases lay outside the gene matches. DNA for the CDR3: TGCGCCAGCAGCTTGGCAGCTAGCGGTTCCTACAATGAGCAGTTCTTC. Amino acid sequence: CASSLAASGSYNEQFF.

V usage is TRBV9 and J usage is TRBJ2-1; 8 positions agree with TRBD1. Per germline, CDR1 SGDLS and CDR2 YYNGEE. The CDR3 consists of 16 residues. The V and J ends lost 4 bases and 2 bases, in that order; junction bases with no gene match: 8. In DNA, the CDR3 is TGTGCCAGCAGCCCCCACCAGGGGGCACCCTACAATGAGCAGTTCTTC. Translation gives CASSPHQGAPYNEQFF.

This clonotype has more than one count but fewer than ten. The chain has TRBV5-1 and TRBJ2-3; D is unclear. Germline values: CDR1 SGHRS, CDR2 YFSETQ. V was clipped by 4 bases and J by 3 bases, with 12 bases between them. The CDR3 has 14 amino acids. The CDR3 coding sequence is TGCGCCAGCAGCCCATATTCGGAAACAGATACGCAGTATTTT. Amino acids: CASSPYSETDTQYF.

This clonotype was counted only a few times. The chain combines TRBV18 with TRBJ2-2, with 7 nucleotides matching TRBD1. The trim removed 3 bases at V and 6 bases at J, leaving 10 bases unmatched. From germline, CDR1 is KGHSH and CDR2 LQKENI. This CDR3 contains 16 residues. The CDR3 coding sequence is TGTGCCAGCTCACCGTTGGGACAGTGGGGAGCCGGGGAGCTGTTTTTT. The encoded protein is CASSPLGQWGAGELFF.

This clonotype was detected ten times or more. The chain is built from TRBV12-3 or TRBV12-4 and TRBJ1-2; D unresolved. This CDR3 comprises 12 residues. Trimming took off 3 bases at V and 7 bases at J, with 9 bases between the two ends. The CDR3 region is CASSFATGGYTF. CDR3 DNA sequence: TGTGCCAGCAGTTTCGCTACTGGTGGCTACACCTTC.

The rearrangement uses TRBV9 and TRBJ2-1; D unresolved. Trimming stripped 3 bases from V and 0 bases from J, with 10 bases between. The CDR3 loop spans 15 amino acids. The germline CDR1 and CDR2 sequences are SGDLS and YYNGEE. The CDR3 DNA sequence: TGTGCCAGCAGCGCTACTGTTAGCTCCTACAATGAGCAGTTCTTC. This translates into CASSATVSSYNEQFF.

The chain uses TRBV5-1 and TRBJ2-1, with D maybe TRBD1 (6 bases). Per germline, CDR1 SGHRS and CDR2 YFSETQ. Between the trimmed V and J ends, which lost 0 bases and 10 bases, there was a span of 17 bases. The CDR3 runs 15 residues. CDR3 sequence reads: CASSLDPQGGREQFF. CDR3 sequence (DNA): TGCGCCAGCAGCTTGGACCCACAAGGGGGTAGAGAGCAGTTCTTC.

This clonotype was seen only a few times. The chain links TRBV5-4 to TRBJ1-1, with a possible D match to TRBD1 (6 bases). V was shortened by 4 bases and J by 0 bases, with 13 bases between the two germline ends. The CDR3 is 15 residues long. The germline V gene has CDR1 SGHNT and CDR2 YYREEE (reference sequence). CDR3 protein: CASSLGQSMNTEAFF. CDR3 DNA: TGTGCCAGCAGCCTCGGACAGTCCATGAACACTGAAGCTTTCTTT.

CDR3 nucleotide sequence: TGCAGCGTCGGTCATCTGGTGTTAGGCACAGATACGCAGTATTTT. Amino acids: CSVGHLVLGTDTQYF. This chain connects TRBV29-1 to TRBJ2-3; D is unresolved. Germline assignment: CDR1 SQVTM and CDR2 ANQGSEA. This CDR3 spans 15 amino acids. The V end lost 6 bases, the J end lost 1 base, and 17 bases lay between the germline ends.

The chain combines TRBV12-3 or TRBV12-4 with TRBJ1-6; D is unclear. The CDR3 spans 15 residues. Between the trimmed V and J ends, which lost 6 bases and 0 bases, there was a span of 9 bases. In DNA form, the CDR3 reads TGTGCCAGCAGATGGATGAGCTCCTATAATTCACCCCTCCACTTT. This codes for CASRWMSSYNSPLHF.

The CDR3 here is CASSVGTGGIYEQYV. The CDR3 nucleotides read TGTGCCAGCAGCGTCGGGACAGGGGGTATCTACGAGCAGTACGTC. The chain employs TRBV7-8 and TRBJ2-7; 11 bases are a match to TRBD1. This CDR3 has 15 residues. J was trimmed by 3 bases and V by 5 bases; bases with no gene match: 6. Germline V gives CDR1 SGHVS, CDR2 FQNEAQ.

The J gene is TRBJ1-1, the V gene TRBV5-1; 7 bases fit TRBD1. V lost 0 bases, J lost 6 bases, and 8 bases stayed unmatched. The CDR3 has 15 residues. The germline V gene encodes CDR1 SGHRS and CDR2 YFSETQ. The CDR3 protein is CASSLDRGMVAEAFF. The CDR3 DNA is TGCGCCAGCAGCTTGGACAGGGGAATGGTGGCTGAAGCTTTCTTT.

This clonotype occurred many times. The chain uses TRBV20-1 and TRBJ2-5; tentatively, D is TRBD1 (6 bases). V was cut by 0 bases and J by 0 bases, with 14 bases left in between. CDR1 DFQATT and CDR2 SNEGSKA come from the germline V gene (reference sequence). CDR3 length equals 16 residues. DNA for the CDR3: TGCAGTGCTAGAGATCTCGGGACATCGTACCAAGAGACCCAGTACTTC. Amino acid sequence: CSARDLGTSYQETQYF.

This clonotype was observed a handful of times. This sequence joins TRBV12-3 or TRBV12-4 and TRBJ1-1; unclear D gene. The CDR3 length is 13 residues. The ends were cut back, 5 bases at V and 0 bases at J, with 7 bases in the middle. The CDR3 region is CASSVRMNTEAFF. CDR3 nucleotide sequence: TGTGCCAGCAGTGTACGGATGAACACTGAAGCTTTCTTT.

On this clonotype: It may be a read error: a sequence one base away is much more abundant. The chain recombines TRBV24-1 with TRBJ2-1; TRBD1 matches 7 bases. CDR3 length: 17 amino acids. Germline V lookup: CDR1 KGHDR, CDR2 SFDVKD. Trimming took 5 bases from V and 0 from J; bases not matched to a gene: 9. CDR3 protein: CATSGPGTEHSYNEQFF. CDR3 in DNA: TGTGCCACCAGTGGCCCCGGGACAGAACACTCCTACAATGAGCAGTTCTTC.

This clonotype showed up just a few times. At one boundary the junction diverges from the germline segment, which might be a read error. The V gene is TRBV3-1, the J gene TRBJ2-2; TRBD2 aligns across 7 bases. This CDR3 region has 18 residues. The germline V gene has CDR1 LGHDT and CDR2 YNNKEL (reference sequence). As DNA, the CDR3 is TGTGCCTGCAGTTCAGATGCCCATTGGGGGGGTTGGACCGGGGAGCTGTTTTTT. The encoded protein is CACSSDAHWGGWTGELFF.

The CDR3 DNA sequence: TGTGCCAGCAGTACGGGTCCTCAGCCCCAGCATTTT. It is translated as CASSTGPQPQHF. The chain links TRBV12-3 or TRBV12-4 to TRBJ1-5; D ambiguous. The V gene lost 5 bases and the J gene lost 6 bases, with 8 bases spanning the gap. The CDR3 is made up of 12 amino acids.

This clonotype was recorded a few times. The chain is built from TRBV2 and TRBJ1-2; D is perhaps TRBD1 (6 bases). The V gene's germline CDR1 is SNHLY and CDR2 FYNNEI. Trimming took off 4 bases at V and 4 bases at J, with 13 bases between the two ends. The CDR3 is 14 residues long. CDR3 protein: CASSADSSAYGYTF. For the CDR3, the DNA is TGTGCCAGCAGTGCGGACAGCTCGGCCTATGGCTACACCTTC.

The V and J genes are TRBV6-1 and TRBJ2-1; D perhaps matches TRBD1 (5 bases). The CDR3 totals 13 residues. CDR1 MNHNS and CDR2 SASEGT come from the germline V gene. Trimming took off 10 bases at V and 10 bases at J, with 20 bases between the two ends. The CDR3 loop reads CAIAMGPGREQFF. The CDR3 bases are TGTGCCATAGCTATGGGGCCAGGTCGGGAGCAGTTCTTC.

The chain employs TRBV24-1 and TRBJ2-1; TRBD2 aligns across 7 bases. CDR1 is KGHDR, CDR2 SFDVKD, per germline. Losses at the gene ends were 9 bases for V and 6 bases for J; bases not matched to a gene: 4. The CDR3 sequence is 12 residues long. The CDR3 spells CATEGLVNEQFF. In nucleotides, the CDR3 is TGTGCCACCGAAGGACTAGTCAATGAGCAGTTCTTC.